This TCR beta chain came from a study of shared clonotypes between healthy human individuals. On this clone: What it binds is not known.

Study conclusions and caveats: Larger richness was generally estimated for naive than memory subsets. In contrast to clonotypes shared by all four donors, non-shared clonotypes had lower generation probabilities.

Sequenced by immunoSEQ multiplex PCR; TCRdb stores in-frame clones only, minus some. Of about 680,000 clones in the sample, about 91% were seen once. Naive CD8 cells, CD45RO-negative and positively selected for CCR7, excluded terminally differentiated effector memory CD45RA+ cells. Each of the donors was a healthy adult who was HIV-negative and had not had a recent acute infection or vaccination. The CDR3 is made up of 15 amino acids. Germline V gives CDR1 SGDLS, CDR2 YYNGEE. Trimming shortened V by 0 bases and J by 2 bases, and 11 bases separated the two germline ends. The sample taken for sequencing was naive CD8+ T cells sorted from blood. The sequence was obtained from a man aged 25 to 45 in good health. The chain employs TRBV9 and TRBJ2-5, with D unresolved. The CDR3 nucleotides read TGTGCCAGCAGCGTAGGCACGCACGCACAAGAGACCCAGTACTTC. It encodes CASSVGTHAQETQYF.